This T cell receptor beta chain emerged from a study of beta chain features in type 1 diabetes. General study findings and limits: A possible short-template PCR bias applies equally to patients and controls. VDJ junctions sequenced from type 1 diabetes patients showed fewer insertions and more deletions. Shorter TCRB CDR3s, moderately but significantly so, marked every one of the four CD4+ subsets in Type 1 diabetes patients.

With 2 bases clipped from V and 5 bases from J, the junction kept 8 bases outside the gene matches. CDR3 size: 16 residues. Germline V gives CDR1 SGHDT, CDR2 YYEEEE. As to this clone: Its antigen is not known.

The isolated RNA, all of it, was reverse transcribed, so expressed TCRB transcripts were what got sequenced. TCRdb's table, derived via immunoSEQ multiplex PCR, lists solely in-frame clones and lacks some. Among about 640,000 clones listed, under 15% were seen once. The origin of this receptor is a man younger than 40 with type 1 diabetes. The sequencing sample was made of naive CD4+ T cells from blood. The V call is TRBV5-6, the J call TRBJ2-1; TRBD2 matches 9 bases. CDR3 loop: CASSFISGGRDNEQFF. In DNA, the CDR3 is TGTGCCAGCAGCTTTATTAGCGGGGGAAGGGACAATGAGCAGTTCTTC.